This TCR beta chain was identified during a study of T cell therapy after organ transplantation. Concerning this clone: Its antigen is undetermined.

The method was immunoSEQ multiplex PCR; TCRdb's version includes in-frame clones alone and lacks a portion of them. The repertoire has about 20,000 clones, around 84% of them found once; the top ten carry under 45%. The time point here: 20-29 weeks after completion of therapy. This clonotype originated in a human patient who had received a solid organ transplant and had CMV disease. These T cells may partly come from the graft donor. The starting material was CD8+ T cells from blood, obtained after autologous CMV-specific T cell therapy.

CDR3 in DNA: TGTGCCACCAGCAGAGATTGGGGACAGGGGGCGCGGGAGCAGTACTTC. Its protein is CATSRDWGQGAREQYF. V usage is TRBV15 and J usage is TRBJ2-7; 12 bases match TRBD1. V lost 0 bases, J lost 7 bases, and 7 bases stayed unmatched. Germline CDR1 reads LNHNV; CDR2 reads YYDKDF (reference sequence). The CDR3 is 16 amino acids. Together with reference TRBV15 and TRBJ2-7, the CDR3 gives the full variable domain: DAMVIQNPRYQVTQFGKPVTLSCSQTLNHNVMYWYQQKSSQAPKLLFHYYDKDFNNEADTPDNFQSRRPNTSFCFLDIRSPGLGDTAMYLCATSRDWGQGAREQYFGPGTRLTVT.